This T cell receptor (beta chain) was recorded in a study of response to subunit inactivated influenza vaccine (dated by TCRdb to 2016 to 2018). Background for the entire study: To follow how T cells responded to a trivalent subunit inactivated influenza vaccine, the researchers relied on deep quantitative profiling of the T cell receptor repertoire. Here is what the overall study found, with its caveats: The authors suggested that each seasonal influenza vaccination may recruit only a limited number of new T cells.

V is shortened by 1 base, J by 1 base, and the region joining them spans 13 bases. For CDR1 and CDR2, the germline V gene lists MNHEY and SVGEGT. Reading from cysteine to phenylalanine, the CDR3 counts 17 amino acids. Only CDR3 DNA is held: 51 bases, read in frame from base 1. Regarding this clonotype: The antigen it recognizes is unknown. Base quality data are lacking; no much larger clone is found one base away.

The method was RT-PCR. Sequencing relied on an Illumina HiSeq 2500. Using fastp at Q25 and MiXCR, TCRdb reprocessed the public reads and kept productive beta chains. Rows are unified per CDR3 protein, each entry keeping the most common DNA and genes. The sample data list about 530,000 distinct CDR3 sequences, and 10% to 15% of these were observed just once. In total, the top ten clones hold about an eighth of the sample. This specimen's time point label, per the study, means: 40 to 45 days after influenza vaccine administration. The rearranged segments are TRBV6-2 or TRBV6-3 and TRBJ1-4; perhaps TRBD1 is the D gene, with 6 bases matching. The TCR was taken from a man aged 45-65 years who received an inactivated influenza vaccine. Donor details come from another sample of the same person, matched by shared clones. The source was PBMCs from blood, collected about 6 weeks after vaccination. The CDR3: CASSYFGTFGTNEKLFF. The nucleotide sequence is given as TGTGCCAGCAGTTACTTCGGGACATTCGGAACTAATGAAAAACTGTTTTTT.